This passage covers 10 T cell receptor beta chains from one sample sequenced in a study of regulatory T cells in long-lasting Graves disease. Described time point: persistent/refractory GD, antithyroid drugs over 5 years with positive TRAb. Scientists built the TCR library using RNA that was extracted from PBMCs. Building of the TCR beta libraries involved iRepertoire HTBI primers and Arm-PCR of CDR3 regions. TCRdb processed the multiplex PCR reads anew with MiXCR; each CDR3 protein has one entry. The sample lists 300,000 to 350,000 distinct CDR3 sequences; roughly a fifth were seen once. The material was peripheral blood mononuclear cells (PBMCs), obtained when the disease was refractory, from a patient treated with antithyroid drugs. The source of these receptors is a female donor with Graves disease.

This clonotype has a count of ten or more. The V and J genes are TRBV6-5 and TRBJ2-4; no definite D call. This CDR3 spans 16 amino acids. Germline CDR1 is MNHEY and CDR2 is SVGAGI. V gave up 0 bases and J gave up 3 bases, with 12 bases separating them. The CDR3 sequence is CASSYSASSGKNIQYF. In DNA form, the CDR3 reads TGTGCCAGCAGTTACTCTGCAAGCTCGGGCAAAAACATTCAGTACTTC.

This clonotype has just a few counts. V usage is TRBV18 and J usage is TRBJ2-7, with TRBD2 identical over 7 bases. This CDR3 is 17 amino acids long. Unmatched junction bases numbered 11, after V lost 0 bases and J lost 3 bases. Germline lookup yields CDR1 KGHSH and CDR2 LQKENI. The chain's CDR3 is CASSPPLTSENHYEQYF. CDR3 DNA: TGTGCCAGCTCACCACCGCTAACTAGCGAGAACCACTACGAGCAGTACTTC.

This clonotype was counted ten times or more. This chain links TRBV10-1 with TRBJ2-5; 9 bases line up with TRBD1. CDR1 is WNHNN, CDR2 SYGVQD, per germline (reference sequence). J gave up 5 bases and V 0 bases, and 10 bases lay outside the gene matches. This CDR3 is built from 17 residues. This chain's CDR3 is CASSESGTGFGFETQYF. The CDR3 coding sequence is TGCGCCAGCAGTGAGTCTGGGACAGGGTTCGGCTTCGAGACCCAGTACTTC.

The chain is built from TRBV19 and TRBJ1-2, with 7 bases matching TRBD1. Looked up from germline, CDR1 is LNHDA and CDR2 is SQIVND (reference sequence). The CDR3 runs to 12 residues. Germline trimming cut 7 bases from V and 7 bases from J; bases unmatched to any gene: 6. The CDR3 bases are TGTGCCAGTAACACAGGGGACCGTGGCTACACCTTC. Translated, it gives CASNTGDRGYTF.

This clonotype was recorded at least ten times. This chain joins TRBV6-2 or TRBV6-3 and TRBJ1-2; D perhaps matches TRBD1 (6 bases). This CDR3 is built from 15 residues. The germline V and J ends were trimmed by 2 bases and 5 bases, with 15 bases remaining between them. The V gene's germline CDR1 is MNHEY and CDR2 SVGEGT. The CDR3 protein is CASSYGRGQQYGYTF. In DNA form, the CDR3 reads TGTGCCAGCAGTTACGGTCGAGGACAGCAGTATGGCTACACCTTC.

The J gene is TRBJ2-5, the V gene TRBV6-1; D is unclear. Germline CDR1 is MNHNS and CDR2 is SASEGT. CDR3 length equals 14 residues. V lost 7 bases to trimming and J lost 5 bases, with 17 bases between them. This CDR3 is CASTRSRVGETQYF. The CDR3 DNA follows: TGTGCCAGCACCCGATCACGGGTTGGTGAGACCCAGTACTTC.

V is TRBV9 and J is TRBJ2-5; TRBD2 matches 9 bases. Trimming removed 4 bases from V and 0 bases from J; junction bases left unmatched: 7. CDR3 size: 16 residues. Germline loops: CDR1 SGDLS, CDR2 YYNGEE. CDR3 bases: TGTGCCAGCAGCCCCTCGGGCGGGGGGGACCAAGAGACCCAGTACTTC. It codes for CASSPSGGGDQETQYF.

This clonotype has a handful of counts. V gene TRBV9 combines with J gene TRBJ1-6, with 8 bases matching TRBD1. Germline V gene lookup returns CDR1 SGDLS and CDR2 YYNGEE. J gave up 10 bases and V 4 bases, and 1 base lay outside the gene matches. This CDR3 is built from 12 residues. The CDR3 spells CASSSGGSPLHF. Here the CDR3 DNA reads TGTGCCAGCAGCTCAGGGGGCTCACCCCTCCACTTT.

The chain has TRBV12-3 or TRBV12-4 and TRBJ2-2; 10 bases match TRBD2. This CDR3 is built from 17 residues. V trimming: 2 bases; J trimming: 4 bases; junction bases outside the gene matches: 7. This chain's CDR3 is CASSLKAGGPFTGELFF. CDR3 in DNA: TGTGCCAGCAGTTTAAAAGCGGGGGGGCCTTTCACCGGGGAGCTGTTTTTT.

The sample holds a few counts of this clonotype. The CDR3 reads CSARWHSYEQYF. DNA for the CDR3: TGCAGTGCTAGGTGGCACTCCTACGAGCAGTACTTC. The rearrangement links TRBV20-1 to TRBJ2-7; D is uncertain. V was clipped by 3 bases and J by 0 bases, with 6 bases between them. The CDR3 has 12 residues. Per germline, CDR1 DFQATT and CDR2 SNEGSKA (reference sequence).